This TCR beta chain was sequenced for a study of blood T cell repertoires in COVID-19. Study overall: Collection of acute and convalescent COVID-19 samples took place in the United States, Italy and Spain. Sample material is recorded as cDNA or gDNA derived from T cells, B-cell-depleted T cells, or PBMCs.

Those who participated ranged in age from about 18 to 89 years and resided in 20 to 30 US areas. Two negative PCRs, clearance, or symptom resolution had been documented for recovered Cohort 3 donors. Clones were sequenced by immunoSEQ multiplex PCR, and TCRdb holds only the in-frame ones, with some missing. The profile shows around 260,000 clones, roughly 88% of them singletons. The germline CDR1 and CDR2 sequences are SGHAT and FQNNGV. Deletions cut 7 bases from V and 4 bases from J, with 15 bases between. The CDR3 length is 14 residues. This receptor was taken from a young woman who had recovered from COVID-19. The specimen sequenced was PBMCs or T cells enriched from blood (not recorded which). This sequence joins TRBV11-2 and TRBJ2-3, with D perhaps TRBD1 (6 bases). CDR3 coding DNA: TGTGCCAGCACCGAGGGGGATAATCCAGATACGCAGTATTTT. Protein product: CASTEGDNPDTQYF.